A selection of T cell receptor beta chains follows, all from one sample in a study of somatic mutations in cytotoxic T cells in rheumatoid arthritis. The table came from immunoSEQ multiplex PCR; TCRdb's copy has only in-frame clones and leaves some out. The data show tens of thousands of clones, with approximately 80% seen just once and more than 3.5% held by the top ten. Sample: CD8+ T cells sorted from blood. The receptors derive from an adult with rheumatoid arthritis. Both conserved end residues are part of each CDR3. Fields, in order: J gene, CDR3 length, clone size, V gene, D gene, CDR3 DNA, CDR3 protein. A D gene is named only where the DNA matches it firmly. Rows may omit the clone size; those that give it use once, few, many or a size class.

>TRBJ2-7|15|.|TRBV19|TRBD2
TGTGCCAGTAGTGCCCCTATGGGGGGGGGATACGAGCAGTACTTC
CASSAPMGGGYEQYF
>TRBJ2-7|14|.|TRBV6-6|.
TGTGCCAGCAGTTACTCAGAACAACCATACGAGCAGTACTTC
CASSYSEQPYEQYF
>TRBJ2-1|14|.|TRBV11-3|.
TGTGCCAGCAGCGTCTCCGCCTTCTACAATGAGCAGTTCTTC
CASSVSAFYNEQFF
>TRBJ2-5|10|.|TRBV25-1|.
TGTGCCAGCAGCAGGGAGACCCAGTACTTC
CASSRETQYF
>TRBJ1-1|13|once|TRBV29-1|.
TGCAGCGTTGGTCGGGGTAGGAACACTGAAGCTTTCTTT
CSVGRGRNTEAFF
>TRBJ2-1|14|.|TRBV6-5|TRBD1
TGTGCCAGCCACCCGGGACAGGGGTTCGATGAGCAGTTCTTC
CASHPGQGFDEQFF
>TRBJ1-5|14|.|TRBV19|.
TGTGCCAAACTAGGTGGGGCACATAATCAGCCCCAGCATTTT
CAKLGGAHNQPQHF
>TRBJ1-2|14|once|TRBV6-5|.
TGTGCCAGCAGTTATCAGGGACTGGAATATGGCTACACCTTC
CASSYQGLEYGYTF
>TRBJ2-1|16|.|TRBV11-2|.
TGTGCCAGCAGCCACTTAGCGAGGAGCTCCTACAATGAGCAGTTCTTC
CASSHLARSSYNEQFF
>TRBJ1-3|13|.|TRBV6-1|TRBD1
TGTGCCAGCAGGGGGACAGTCGGAAACACCATATATTTT
CASRGTVGNTIYF
>TRBJ1-6|14|.|TRBV13|TRBD1
TGTGCCAGCAGCCCAACAGGGGCTGATTCACCCCTCCACTTT
CASSPTGADSPLHF